The entry below describes one T cell receptor beta chain. Its specificity is not known. Some clones are missing from TCRdb's copy, which holds only in-frame ones; the method was immunoSEQ multiplex PCR. Seen here are about a million clones, about 70% observed once, and the top ten hold approximately 1.5%. V shed 1 base and J 5 bases; nucleotides not matched to a gene: 3. Germline V gene lookup returns CDR1 WNHNN and CDR2 SYGVQD (reference sequence). This CDR3 comprises 16 residues. This entry comes from a study of shared clonotypes between healthy human individuals. Study summary: A couple of female and a few male donors aged 18 to 49 were enrolled. The study used three CD4 naive, three CD4 memory, two CD8 naive and one CD8 memory plate per donor.

Study observations and caveats: Four donors showed sharing of about 4.6% of naive CD4 clonotypes. Naive subsets typically showed greater estimated richness than memory subsets.

V usage is TRBV10-1 and J usage is TRBJ2-2, with 11 bases lining up with TRBD1. This clonotype was sampled from a man aged 18-30 years in good health. The sequenced sample consisted of memory CD4+ T cells sorted from blood. Subset reported: CD45RA-negative fraction. The CDR3, as DNA: TGCGCCAGCAGTGAGTGGACAGGGGGCAAGACCGGGGAGCTGTTTTTT. Its translation: CASSEWTGGKTGELFF.